The 21 T cell receptor beta chains below all came from one sample that was sequenced in a study of cytomegalovirus exposure and HLA in healthy donors. The study ran its PCR with 60 Vbeta and 13 Jbeta primers. Produced via immunoSEQ multiplex PCR; TCRdb's table is partial and in-frame only. The sample yields around 150,000 clones, approximately 85% seen once. The sample comprised PBMCs. These receptors came from a man in his fifties in good health and CMV-seropositive.

The chain recombines TRBV6-5 with TRBJ1-4, with 8 bases matching TRBD1. The J segment lost 10 bases and the V segment lost 0 bases, leaving 1 base of the junction unmatched. Germline V CDR1 and CDR2: MNHEY, SVGAGI. The CDR3 is made up of 13 amino acids. CDR3 in amino acids: CASSYSTGGKLFF. Here the CDR3 DNA reads TGTGCCAGCAGTTACTCAACAGGGGGAAAACTGTTTTTT.

The chain is built from TRBV30 and TRBJ2-5, with 9 bases lining up with TRBD1. TRBJ2-7 matches the DNA end more closely, so the J call is doubtful. CDR1 and CDR2 from the germline V gene are GTSNPN and SVGIG (reference sequence). The CDR3 runs 15 residues. The CDR3 loop is CAWSPAGTGSYEQYF. The CDR3, as DNA: TGTGCCTGGAGCCCAGCCGGGACAGGGTCCTACGAGCAGTACTTC.

This clone was counted once. This chain connects TRBV28 to TRBJ1-1; D is possibly TRBD1 (5 bases). The CDR3 loop spans 14 amino acids. V dropped 8 bases and J dropped 3 bases, with 16 bases sitting between them. In germline, CDR1 is MDHEN, CDR2 SYDVKM. CDR3 in amino acids: CASGRRGGYTEAFF. The CDR3 DNA reads TGTGCCAGCGGCCGGCGCGGGGGTTACACTGAAGCTTTCTTT.

The J gene is TRBJ2-1, the V gene TRBV14; D is undetermined. Trimming shortened V by 2 bases and J by 10 bases, and 9 bases separated the two germline ends. The germline gives CDR1 SGHDN, CDR2 FVKESK. This CDR3 has 12 residues. The CDR3 DNA follows: TGTGCCAGCAGCCAACTCGTCCGGGAGCAGTTCTTC. It is translated as CASSQLVREQFF.

The J gene is TRBJ2-1, the V gene TRBV19; a possible D gene is TRBD1 (6 bases). This CDR3 is built from 14 residues. CDR1 is LNHDA, CDR2 SQIVND, per germline (reference sequence). Trimming removed 6 bases at V and 1 base at J, with 10 bases between. This chain's CDR3 is CASRTTGSYNEQFF. In DNA form, the CDR3 reads TGTGCCAGTAGGACCACAGGGTCCTACAATGAGCAGTTCTTC.

This chain connects TRBV6-6 to TRBJ2-6; TRBD2 might be the D (5 bases). Germline CDR1 MNHNY, CDR2 SVGAGI (reference sequence). This CDR3 region has 15 residues. V was trimmed by 7 bases and J by 1 base, leaving 11 bases between them. The CDR3 coding sequence is TGTGCCAGCACCCCGGGGATTTCTGGGGCCAACGTCCTGACTTTC. It yields the protein CASTPGISGANVLTF.

V and J are TRBV10-3 and TRBJ2-3; 15 bases align to TRBD2. The V gene's germline CDR1 is ENHRY and CDR2 SYGVKD. V gave up 6 bases and J gave up 0 bases; unmatched junction bases: 7. The CDR3 has 18 residues. The DNA for the CDR3 is TGTGCCATCAGACCGGGACTAGCGGGAGGATCTAGCACAGATACGCAGTATTTT. Protein product: CAIRPGLAGGSSTDTQYF.

This chain connects TRBV7-9 to TRBJ2-7, with D possibly being TRBD2 (7 bases). The CDR3 consists of 14 residues. CDR1 SEHNR and CDR2 FQNEAQ come from the germline V gene (reference sequence). V gave up 5 bases and J gave up 1 base, with 12 bases separating them. The CDR3: CASSRGAPSYEQYF. Here the CDR3 DNA reads TGTGCCAGCAGCCGGGGGGCACCATCCTACGAGCAGTACTTC.

The chain uses TRBV6-1 and TRBJ1-4; 7 nucleotides line up with TRBD1. Germline CDR1 is MNHNS and CDR2 is SASEGT. This CDR3 spans 15 amino acids. The V segment lost 5 bases and the J segment 3 bases; nucleotides outside the gene matches: 6. The CDR3 DNA reads as TGTGCCAGCAGTACAACCGGGACAGCTAATGAAAAACTGTTTTTT. Its protein product is CASSTTGTANEKLFF.

There are a few counts of this clone. The V gene is TRBV7-9, the J gene TRBJ2-7; 10 nucleotides align to TRBD2. There are 14 residues in the CDR3. V was pared by 7 bases and J by 6 bases, with 9 bases of the junction left unmatched. From germline, CDR1 is SEHNR and CDR2 FQNEAQ (reference sequence). The CDR3 is CASTLLAGGGEQYF. The CDR3 DNA reads TGTGCCAGCACCCTCTTAGCGGGAGGTGGCGAGCAGTACTTC.

This clone was counted between two and nine times. The CDR3 bases are TGCGCCAGCCGCCCCGGACAGAATGATGAAAAACTGTTTTTT. Amino acid sequence: CASRPGQNDEKLFF. This rearrangement joins TRBV5-1 to TRBJ1-4, with TRBD1 as a possible D gene (6 bases). Trimming shortened V by 7 bases and J by 6 bases, and 16 bases separated the two germline ends. The germline V gene has CDR1 SGHRS and CDR2 YFSETQ. CDR3 length equals 14 residues. The variable domain in full, with the rest retrieved from reference TRBV5-1 and TRBJ1-4, is KAGVTQTPRYLIKTRGQQVTLSCSPISGHRSVSWYQQTPGQGLQFLFEYFSETQRNKGNFPGRFSGRQFSNSRSEMNVSTLELGDSALYLCASRPGQNDEKLFFGSGTQLSVL.

The rearrangement links TRBV10-3 to TRBJ2-7, with D perhaps matching TRBD2 (5 bases). CDR3 length equals 14 residues. The germline gives CDR1 ENHRY, CDR2 SYGVKD. V shed 2 bases and J shed 0 bases, with 8 bases lying between them. CDR3 residues: CAISESGSSYEQYF. DNA for the CDR3: TGTGCCATCAGTGAGAGCGGCAGCTCCTACGAGCAGTACTTC.

The chain joins TRBV2 to TRBJ2-5, with D possibly TRBD1 on 5 matching bases. V was trimmed by 6 bases and J by 3 bases, leaving 11 bases between them. The CDR3 covers 13 residues. Germline loops: CDR1 SNHLY, CDR2 FYNNEI. The DNA of the CDR3 is TGTGCCAGCAGCGAGGACACGAAAGAGACCCAGTACTTC. Translating gives CASSEDTKETQYF. The variable domain in full, with the rest retrieved from reference TRBV2 and TRBJ2-5, is EPEVTQTPSHQVTQMGQEVILRCVPISNHLYFYWYRQILGQKVEFLVSFYNNEISEKSEIFDDQFSVERPDGSNFTLKIRSTKLEDSAMYFCASSEDTKETQYFGPGTRLLVL.

The DNA for the CDR3 is TGTGCCAGCAGCTCCCACGGACAGGGCAACTATGGCTACACCTTC. It specifies CASSSHGQGNYGYTF. The chain joins TRBV5-6 to TRBJ1-2; 8 bases match TRBD1. V lost 3 bases, J lost 2 bases, and 6 bases stayed unmatched. Germline V gene data show CDR1 as SGHDT and CDR2 as YYEEEE. The CDR3 has 15 amino acids.

The V and J genes are TRBV30 and TRBJ2-1; D is perhaps TRBD2 (5 bases). V was clipped by 5 bases and J by 5 bases, with 13 bases between them. Germline-derived CDR1 and CDR2 are GTSNPN and SVGIG (reference sequence). This CDR3 contains 13 residues. The CDR3 nucleotides read TGTGCCTGGGGGCGGCGGGTTGACAATGAGCAGTTCTTC. Translated, it gives CAWGRRVDNEQFF.

The rearrangement uses TRBV4-1 and TRBJ2-1; 12 bases line up with TRBD1. The CDR3 is made up of 18 amino acids. Per germline, CDR1 MGHRA and CDR2 YSYEKL. The V segment lost 1 base and the J segment 10 bases; nucleotides outside the gene matches: 14. DNA of the CDR3: TGCGCCAGCAGCCAAGGGCCAAACGCGGGACAGGGGGCTCGGGAGCAGTTCTTC. This encodes CASSQGPNAGQGAREQFF.

Here the CDR3 DNA reads TGCAGCGTAGAGACGGACAGGGGTAACTATGGCTACACCTTC. It yields the protein CSVETDRGNYGYTF. The chain carries TRBV29-1 and TRBJ1-2; TRBD1 aligns across 9 bases. The CDR3 spans 14 residues. V was pared by 6 bases and J by 1 base, with 6 bases of the junction left unmatched. Germline V CDR1 and CDR2: SQVTM, ANQGSEA.

This chain joins TRBV9 and TRBJ2-1; 9 nucleotides match TRBD2. Germline CDR1 SGDLS, CDR2 YYNGEE. V shed 4 bases, J shed 0 bases, and the junction held 2 bases outside the gene matches. The CDR3 covers 15 residues. CDR3 sequence (DNA): TGTGCCAGCAGCCCGACTAGCGGCTCCTACAATGAGCAGTTCTTC. Its translation: CASSPTSGSYNEQFF.

CDR3 amino acids: CASSLRGEAEAFF. For the CDR3, the DNA is TGTGCCAGCAGTTTGCGGGGCGAAGCGGAAGCTTTCTTT. The genes are TRBV27 and TRBJ1-1; weak D call: TRBD1 (5 bases). CDR1 is MNHEY, CDR2 SMNVEV, per germline (reference sequence). The germline V and J ends were trimmed by 3 bases and 8 bases, with 13 bases remaining between them. CDR3 size: 13 residues.

This clone showed up just once. The chain joins TRBV15 to TRBJ2-5, with TRBD2 matching over 12 bases. This CDR3 has 17 amino acids. Germline values: CDR1 LNHNV, CDR2 YYDKDF (reference sequence). J gave up 5 bases and V 3 bases, and 10 bases lay outside the gene matches. CDR3 in DNA: TGTGCCACCAGCAGCTCCACCTTTACTAGCGGGAGGGAGACCCAGTACTTC. Protein: CATSSSTFTSGRETQYF.

The chain links TRBV19 to TRBJ1-1; TRBD1 matches 8 bases. Germline V gives CDR1 LNHDA, CDR2 SQIVND (reference sequence). J lost 10 bases, V lost 6 bases, and 7 bases had no gene match. This CDR3 is built from 12 residues. The CDR3 DNA reads as TGTGCCAGTAGCCACACAGGGGGAACAGCTTTCTTT. Translating gives CASSHTGGTAFF.